This TCR beta chain was identified in a study of vaccination and CD4 T cells after COVID-19. In the study overall: Following dose two, a median 72 days (range 14 to 241) passed before post-vaccine samples were taken. Study-level results: For convalescent patients, a median about 86% of reactive clones surfaced exclusively after vaccination.

The V segment lost 3 bases and the J segment 1 base; nucleotides outside the gene matches: 6. The germline gives CDR1 DFQATT, CDR2 SNEGSKA (reference sequence). There are 15 residues in the CDR3. This clonotype has just a few counts. Its antigen is as yet unknown. With the Oncomine TCR Beta short-read assay, DNA from cultured CD4+ T cells was sequenced. TCRdb re-derived calls from the PCR reads in MiXCR, one entry per CDR3 protein. The sample contains about 21,000 distinct CDR3 sequences, about half of which appear only once. Described treatment: approximately 11-day PBMC culture with coronavirus spike peptide pools or control peptides (ViraFEST assay).

This TCR came from a human donor who had recovered from COVID-19. Sequencing input: CD4+ T cells from blood, cultured in vitro. The chain couples TRBV20-1 to TRBJ2-3; 8 bases align to TRBD2. The CDR3 protein is CSASEAGAGTDTQYF. For the CDR3, the DNA is TGCAGTGCTAGTGAAGCGGGAGCCGGCACAGATACGCAGTATTTT.